This T cell receptor beta chain was retrieved from a study of regulatory T cells in long-lasting Graves disease. Points from the study as a whole: Reduced TCR diversity was observed in persistent Graves' patients versus newly diagnosed patients.

Relying on iRepertoire HTBI primers and Arm-PCR of CDR3 regions, the team built TCR beta libraries. TCRdb passed the multiplex PCR reads through MiXCR, listing each CDR3 protein once. Seen here are about 470,000 distinct CDR3 sequences, 20% to 25% observed once, and the top ten hold approximately 6.4%. Time point defined: persistent/refractory GD, antithyroid drugs over 5 years with positive TRAb. PBMC-derived RNA was used for the TCR library. Patient provenance is recorded as an endocrinology department in Xi'an, China. With respect to this clonotype: Antigen: not known.

This specimen consisted of peripheral blood mononuclear cells (PBMCs), obtained when the disease was refractory, from a patient treated with antithyroid drugs. This receptor was identified in a female donor with Graves disease.

The CDR3 sequence: CASSLEGTAYGYTF. As DNA, the CDR3 is TGTGCCAGCAGCTTAGAAGGGACAGCCTATGGCTACACCTTC. This chain connects TRBV7-9 to TRBJ1-2, with 7 bases that match TRBD1. This CDR3 is 14 amino acids long. Germline V gene lookup returns CDR1 SEHNR and CDR2 FQNEAQ (reference sequence). Trimming took 1 base from V and 4 from J; bases not matched to a gene: 3.